This T cell receptor beta chain originates from a study of blood T cell repertoires in COVID-19. Study-level information: T cells, B-cell-depleted T cells, or PBMCs provided the cDNA or gDNA that served as material.

The CDR3 has 14 amino acids. In germline, CDR1 is SGDLS, CDR2 YYNGEE. Trimming took off 2 bases at V and 0 bases at J, with 9 bases between the two ends. Per the original methods: Reference gene primer amplification in the assay estimated nucleated cell counts. This table comes from immunoSEQ multiplex PCR, and its TCRdb copy is limited to in-frame clones, with some not included. V and J calls and clone size are given by that table; D and trimming were obtained from the DNA. The sample comprises around 200,000 clones, approximately 91% of which are singletons, and 5.5% to 7.5% rests with the top ten.

The chain combines TRBV9 with TRBJ2-7; D is perhaps TRBD1 (6 bases). The sample was peripheral blood. The source of this sequence is a man in his forties or fifties with acute or convalescent COVID-19. CDR3 in DNA: TGTGCCAGCAGCGTGACAGGAGTCTCCTACGAGCAGTACTTC. Residues: CASSVTGVSYEQYF.